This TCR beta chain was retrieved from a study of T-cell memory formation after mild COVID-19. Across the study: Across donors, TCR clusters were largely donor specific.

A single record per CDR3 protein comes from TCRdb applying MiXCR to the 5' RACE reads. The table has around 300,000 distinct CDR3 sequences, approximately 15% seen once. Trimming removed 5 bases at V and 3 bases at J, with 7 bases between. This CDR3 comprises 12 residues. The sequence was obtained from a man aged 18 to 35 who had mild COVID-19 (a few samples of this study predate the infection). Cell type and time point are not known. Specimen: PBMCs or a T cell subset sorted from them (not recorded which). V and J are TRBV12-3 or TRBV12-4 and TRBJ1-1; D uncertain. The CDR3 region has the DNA TGTGCCAGCAGTCCCCGTTACACTGAAGCTTTCTTT. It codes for CASSPRYTEAFF.